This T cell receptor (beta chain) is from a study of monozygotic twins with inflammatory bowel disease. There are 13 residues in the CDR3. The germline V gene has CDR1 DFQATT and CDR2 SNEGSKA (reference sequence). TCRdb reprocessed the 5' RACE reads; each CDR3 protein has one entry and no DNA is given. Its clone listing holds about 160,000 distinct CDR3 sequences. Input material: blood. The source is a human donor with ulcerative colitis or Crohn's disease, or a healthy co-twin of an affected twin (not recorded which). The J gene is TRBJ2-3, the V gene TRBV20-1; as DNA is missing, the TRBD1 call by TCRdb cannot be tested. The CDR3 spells CSAQDTDTDTQYF.